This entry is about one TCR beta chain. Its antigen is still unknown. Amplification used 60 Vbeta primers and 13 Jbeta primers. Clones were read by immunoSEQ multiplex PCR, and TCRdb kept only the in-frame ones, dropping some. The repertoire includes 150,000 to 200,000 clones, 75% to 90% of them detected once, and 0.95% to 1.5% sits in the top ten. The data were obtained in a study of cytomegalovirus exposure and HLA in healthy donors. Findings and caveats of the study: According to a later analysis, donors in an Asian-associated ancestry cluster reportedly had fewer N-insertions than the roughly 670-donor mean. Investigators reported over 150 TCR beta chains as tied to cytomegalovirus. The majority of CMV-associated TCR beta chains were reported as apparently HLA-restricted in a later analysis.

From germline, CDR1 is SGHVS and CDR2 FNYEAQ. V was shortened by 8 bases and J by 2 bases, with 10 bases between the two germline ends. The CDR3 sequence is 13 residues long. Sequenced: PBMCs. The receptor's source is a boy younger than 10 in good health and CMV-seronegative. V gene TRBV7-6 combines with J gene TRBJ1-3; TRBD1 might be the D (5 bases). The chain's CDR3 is CASGGEAGNTIYF. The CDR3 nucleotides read TGTGCCAGCGGGGGGGAGGCTGGAAACACCATATATTTT. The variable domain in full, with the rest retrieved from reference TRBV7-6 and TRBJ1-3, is GAGVSQSPRYKVTKRGQDVALRCDPISGHVSLYWYRQALGQGPEFLTYFNYEAQQDKSGLPNDRFSAERPEGSISTLTIQRTEQRDSAMYRCASGGEAGNTIYFGEGSWLTVV.